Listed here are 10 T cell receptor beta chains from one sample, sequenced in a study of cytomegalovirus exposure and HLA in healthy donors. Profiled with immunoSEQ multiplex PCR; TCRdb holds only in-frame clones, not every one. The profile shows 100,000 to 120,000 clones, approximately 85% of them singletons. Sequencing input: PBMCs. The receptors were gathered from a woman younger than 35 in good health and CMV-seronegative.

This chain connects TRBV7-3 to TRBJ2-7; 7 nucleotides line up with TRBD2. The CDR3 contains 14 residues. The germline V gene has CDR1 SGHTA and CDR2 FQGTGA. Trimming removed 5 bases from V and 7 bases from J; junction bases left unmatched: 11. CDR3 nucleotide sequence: TGTGCCAGCAGCCTGAACGGACTAGTTAGAGAGCAGTACTTC. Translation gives CASSLNGLVREQYF.

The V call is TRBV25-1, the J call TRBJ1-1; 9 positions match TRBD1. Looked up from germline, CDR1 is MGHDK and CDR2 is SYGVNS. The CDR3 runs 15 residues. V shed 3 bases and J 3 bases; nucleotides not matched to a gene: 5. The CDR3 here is CASSDWDREDTEAFF. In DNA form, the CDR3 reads TGTGCCAGCAGTGATTGGGACAGGGAGGACACTGAAGCTTTCTTT.

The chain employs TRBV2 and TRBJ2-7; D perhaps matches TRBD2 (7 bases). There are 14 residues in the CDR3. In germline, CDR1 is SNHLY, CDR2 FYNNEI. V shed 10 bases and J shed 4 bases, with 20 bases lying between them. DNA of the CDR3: TGTGCCATCCAGGGGCGGGGGCATCAATACGAGCAGTACTTC. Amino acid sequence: CAIQGRGHQYEQYF.

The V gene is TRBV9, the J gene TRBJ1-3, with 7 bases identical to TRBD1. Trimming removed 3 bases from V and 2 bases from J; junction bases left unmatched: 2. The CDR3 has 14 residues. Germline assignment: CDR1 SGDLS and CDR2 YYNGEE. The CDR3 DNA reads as TGTGCCAGCAGCGCTGGGACAGCTGGAAACACCATATATTTT. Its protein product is CASSAGTAGNTIYF. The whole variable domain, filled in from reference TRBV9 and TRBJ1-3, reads DSGVTQTPKHLITATGQRVTLRCSPRSGDLSVYWYQQSLDQGLQFLIQYYNGEERAKGNILERFSAQQFPDLHSELNLSSLELGDSALYFCASSAGTAGNTIYFGEGSWLTVV.

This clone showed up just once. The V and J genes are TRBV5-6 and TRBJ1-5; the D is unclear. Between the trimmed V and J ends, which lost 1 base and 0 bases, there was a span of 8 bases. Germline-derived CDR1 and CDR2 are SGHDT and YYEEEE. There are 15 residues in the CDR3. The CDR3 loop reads CASSLSEYSNQPQHF. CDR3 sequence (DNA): TGTGCCAGCAGCTTGTCGGAGTATAGCAATCAGCCCCAGCATTTT.

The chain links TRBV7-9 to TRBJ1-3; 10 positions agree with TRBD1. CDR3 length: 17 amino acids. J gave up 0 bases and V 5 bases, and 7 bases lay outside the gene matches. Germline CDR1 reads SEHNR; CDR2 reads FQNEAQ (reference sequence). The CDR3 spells CASSGGQGPYSGNTIYF. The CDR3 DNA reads TGTGCCAGCAGCGGGGGACAGGGGCCATACTCTGGAAACACCATATATTTT.

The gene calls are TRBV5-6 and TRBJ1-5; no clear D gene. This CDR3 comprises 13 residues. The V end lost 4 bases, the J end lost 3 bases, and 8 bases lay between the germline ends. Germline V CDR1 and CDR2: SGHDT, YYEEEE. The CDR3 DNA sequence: TGTGCCAGCAGCCTGGGTAACAATCAGCCCCAGCATTTT. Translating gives CASSLGNNQPQHF.

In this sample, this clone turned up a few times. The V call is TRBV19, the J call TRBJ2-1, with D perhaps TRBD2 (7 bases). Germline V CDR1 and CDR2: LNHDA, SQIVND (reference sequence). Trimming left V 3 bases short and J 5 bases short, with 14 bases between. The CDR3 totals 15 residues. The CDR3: CASSIGRGGHNEQFF. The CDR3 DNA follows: TGTGCCAGTAGTATTGGGAGGGGGGGTCACAATGAGCAGTTCTTC.

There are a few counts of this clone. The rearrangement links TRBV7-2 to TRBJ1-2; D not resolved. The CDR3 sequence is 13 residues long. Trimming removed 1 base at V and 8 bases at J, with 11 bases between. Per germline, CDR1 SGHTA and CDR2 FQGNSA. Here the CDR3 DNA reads TGTGCCAGCAGCTTAGGCCCCCGCGGGGGCTACACCTTC. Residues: CASSLGPRGGYTF.

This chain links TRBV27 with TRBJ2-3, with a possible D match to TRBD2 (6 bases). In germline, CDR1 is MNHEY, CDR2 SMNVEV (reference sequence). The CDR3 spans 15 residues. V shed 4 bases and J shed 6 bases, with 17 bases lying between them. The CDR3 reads CASSSPLRGKDTQYF. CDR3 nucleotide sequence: TGTGCCAGCAGTTCCCCGCTTCGGGGGAAGGATACGCAGTATTTT.